The 10 T cell receptor beta chains listed next were all sequenced from one sample in a study of blood T cell repertoires in COVID-19. Generated by immunoSEQ multiplex PCR, the TCRdb table keeps only in-frame clones and is missing some. The data hold under 200,000 clones, with approximately 81% observed a single time. Sample: peripheral blood. The receptors come from a woman aged 50 to 60 with COVID-19, enrolled during active disease.

The rearrangement joins TRBV11-3 to TRBJ1-2; D perhaps matches TRBD1 (5 bases). CDR3 length: 13 amino acids. Germline V gives CDR1 SGHNT, CDR2 YENEEA. The ends were cut back, 0 bases at V and 7 bases at J, with 9 bases in the middle. The CDR3: CASSLDQGGGYTF. The CDR3 DNA follows: TGTGCCAGCAGCTTAGACCAGGGCGGTGGCTACACCTTC. The full variable domain, in which reference TRBV11-3 and TRBJ1-2 provide the parts outside the CDR3, is EAGVVQSPRYKIIEKKQPVAFWCNPISGHNTLYWYLQNLGQGPELLIRYENEEAVDDSQLPKDRFSAERLKGVDSTLKIQPAELGDSAVYLCASSLDQGGGYTFGSGTRLTVV.

This clone came up once. The chain uses TRBV6-5 and TRBJ2-7; 13 positions agree with TRBD2. CDR1 and CDR2 from the germline V gene are MNHEY and SVGAGI. J gave up 7 bases and V 6 bases, and 9 bases lay outside the gene matches. CDR3 length equals 15 residues. For the CDR3, the DNA is TGTGCCAGCAGCTCGACTAGCGGGGGGTCTGGGGAGCAGTACTTC. Its protein is CASSSTSGGSGEQYF.

The chain carries TRBV6-2 or TRBV6-3 and TRBJ2-1; tentatively, D is TRBD2 (6 bases). Germline V gene data show CDR1 as MNHEY and CDR2 as SVGEGT. This CDR3 is 14 amino acids long. Deletions cut 5 bases from V and 5 bases from J, with 13 bases between. The DNA of the CDR3 is TGTGCCAGCAGTACTTGGACTACACACAATGAGCAGTTCTTC. As protein: CASSTWTTHNEQFF.

This clone was detected only once. The J gene is TRBJ2-5, the V gene TRBV29-1, with TRBD2 matching over 8 bases. After removal of 0 bases from V and 0 bases from J, the junction contained 18 bases not matched to a gene. The germline V gene has CDR1 SQVTM and CDR2 ANQGSEA. The CDR3 is 20 residues long. CDR3 DNA sequence: TGCAGCGTTGAAGATTGGGGCGGGGGGTCCCCATTACTGTACCAAGAGACCCAGTACTTC. It yields the protein CSVEDWGGGSPLLYQETQYF.

This chain links TRBV6-2 or TRBV6-3 with TRBJ2-3, with TRBD1 identical over 11 bases. V gave up 5 bases and J gave up 6 bases; unmatched junction bases: 13. Per the germline V gene, CDR1 is MNHEY and CDR2 is SVGEGT. The CDR3 sequence is 17 residues long. CDR3 coding DNA: TGTGCCAGCAGTCCGAGCAGGACAGGGGGCTCGGTGGATACGCAGTATTTT. This encodes CASSPSRTGGSVDTQYF.

The CDR3 DNA is TGTGCCAGCAGCTCGATGGGGGGTAGCGGCTCTTTCAATGAGCAGTTCTTC. Protein product: CASSSMGGSGSFNEQFF. This rearrangement joins TRBV7-9 to TRBJ2-1; weak D call: TRBD2 (6 bases). Trimming left V 4 bases short and J 6 bases short, with 22 bases between. Germline CDR1 and CDR2: SEHNR and FQNEAQ (reference sequence). The CDR3 runs 17 residues.

The chain uses TRBV19 and TRBJ1-4; TRBD1 matches 9 bases. Trimming cost V 4 bases and J 3 bases; bases outside gene matches: 9. The CDR3 is 17 amino acids. Germline V lookup: CDR1 LNHDA, CDR2 SQIVND (reference sequence). The DNA of the CDR3 is TGTGCCAGTAGTAGGACCGGGACAGGGACTTCTAATGAAAAACTGTTTTTT. Protein: CASSRTGTGTSNEKLFF.

The V gene is TRBV6-5, the J gene TRBJ2-3, with TRBD1 as a possible D gene (6 bases). The germline V gene has CDR1 MNHEY and CDR2 SVGAGI. Trimming removed 7 bases at V and 6 bases at J, with 14 bases between. There are 13 residues in the CDR3. The CDR3 reads CASTEGVWDTQYF. Written as DNA, the CDR3 is TGTGCCAGCACCGAGGGGGTTTGGGATACGCAGTATTTT.

The rearrangement uses TRBV7-9 and TRBJ2-1, with D uncertain. V lost 4 bases and J lost 9, with 16 bases in between. This CDR3 contains 14 residues. Germline loops: CDR1 SEHNR, CDR2 FQNEAQ (reference sequence). In DNA form, the CDR3 reads TGTGCCAGCAGCTCCCCTTTAGGAGCGACTGAGCAGTTCTTC. This codes for CASSSPLGATEQFF.

J is TRBJ1-6 and V is TRBV6-1; tentatively, D is TRBD1 (5 bases). CDR1 and CDR2 from the germline V gene are MNHNS and SASEGT. This CDR3 spans 16 amino acids. V dropped 0 bases and J dropped 9 bases, with 15 bases sitting between them. CDR3 nucleotide sequence: TGTGCCAGCAGTGAAGCGCAGCCAGGGTCGGTTTCACCCCTCCACTTT. Its protein is CASSEAQPGSVSPLHF.